Below, 32 T cell receptor beta chains from the same sample are listed, as sequenced in a study of T cell repertoires in cytomegalovirus infection. Their recognized antigens are unknown. TCRdb reprocessed the reads with MiXCR, giving one entry per CDR3 protein. Among 300,000 or so distinct CDR3 sequences listed, approximately 25% were seen once. The material was cultured PBMCs, obtained from culture after CMV antigen stimulation. The receptors come from a human donor in good health (CMV status not recorded). Some clones in this sample may be carry-over from other donors' samples.

This rearrangement joins TRBV4-3 to TRBJ1-2; maybe TRBD1 (6 bases). Trimming shortened V by 0 bases and J by 4 bases, and 18 bases separated the two germline ends. The CDR3 is 17 amino acids. The germline V gene has CDR1 LGHNA and CDR2 YSLEER. CDR3 bases: TGCGCCAGCAGCCAAGATCCAGGGACAAGGAGCCTCTATGGCTACACCTTC. Its protein is CASSQDPGTRSLYGYTF.

This clonotype was detected many times. The CDR3 loop reads CASSYPRGSVDPLAKNIQYF. DNA of the CDR3: TGTGCCAGCAGCTACCCCCGGGGGTCCGTCGATCCCTTAGCCAAAAACATTCAGTACTTC. This chain joins TRBV7-2 and TRBJ2-4, with D possibly being TRBD2 (6 bases). CDR3 length: 20 amino acids. Trimming stripped 4 bases from V and 0 bases from J, with 25 bases between. Germline V CDR1 and CDR2: SGHTA, FQGNSA.

This clonotype showed up just a few times. This chain uses TRBV11-2 with TRBJ1-5; D may be TRBD1 (6 bases). Germline values: CDR1 SGHAT, CDR2 FQNNGV. The CDR3 is 13 amino acids. The V and J ends lost 2 bases and 9 bases respectively, with 11 bases between them. The CDR3 spells CASSLSGGPPQHF. The CDR3 DNA is TGTGCCAGCAGCTTATCCGGGGGCCCGCCCCAGCATTTT.

This rearrangement joins TRBV4-1 to TRBJ1-1; D is possibly TRBD1 (5 bases). With 1 base removed from V and 5 bases from J, the gap between germline ends came to 11 bases. This CDR3 spans 14 amino acids. CDR1 and CDR2 (germline): MGHRA, YSYEKL. CDR3 in DNA: TGCGCCAGCAGCCAAGTAATGGGGACGACTGAAGCTTTCTTT. This gives the protein CASSQVMGTTEAFF.

The table lists this clonotype with a few counts. V gene TRBV5-1 combines with J gene TRBJ1-1; 8 bases align to TRBD1. CDR3 length: 14 amino acids. J gave up 4 bases and V 5 bases, and 7 bases lay outside the gene matches. The germline V gene has CDR1 SGHRS and CDR2 YFSETQ. The CDR3 nucleotides are TGCGCCAGCAGGCAGGGGGCTGTAGGCACTGAAGCTTTCTTT. Protein sequence: CASRQGAVGTEAFF.

The chain links TRBV12-5 to TRBJ1-3; D uncertain. V was trimmed by 0 bases and J by 6 bases, leaving 9 bases between them. This CDR3 comprises 14 residues. Looked up from germline, CDR1 is LGHNT and CDR2 is FRNRAP. DNA for the CDR3: TGTGCTAGTGGTTTGGTACTGGAGAAAAACACCATATATTTT. Protein product: CASGLVLEKNTIYF.

In its sample, this clonotype was seen many times. The genes are TRBV7-2 and TRBJ1-5; D is perhaps TRBD1 (6 bases). Germline loops: CDR1 SGHTA, CDR2 FQGNSA. V was shortened by 2 bases and J by 10 bases, with 12 bases between the two germline ends. CDR3 length: 13 residues. In DNA, the CDR3 is TGTGCCAGCAGCTTACAGGAGGGGGACCCCCAGCATTTT. Its protein product is CASSLQEGDPQHF.

The chain carries TRBV12-3 or TRBV12-4 and TRBJ1-1; D is possibly TRBD1 (5 bases). Trimming removed 5 bases at V and 1 base at J, with 23 bases between. The CDR3 consists of 18 residues. CDR3 DNA: TGTGCCAGCAGTGTAAGCGGGCCCTGGGGGGTGGGGAACACTGAAGCTTTCTTT. It specifies CASSVSGPWGVGNTEAFF.

This chain joins TRBV6-1 and TRBJ2-1, with D hard to call. V lost 7 bases and J 3 bases, leaving 7 bases between the germline ends. In germline, CDR1 is MNHNS, CDR2 SASEGT. This CDR3 spans 12 amino acids. CDR3 in DNA: TGTGCCAGCAAGGCGGACTACAATGAGCAGTTCTTC. Protein sequence: CASKADYNEQFF.

The chain uses TRBV6-2 or TRBV6-3 and TRBJ1-1; a possible D gene is TRBD1 (5 bases). The CDR3 totals 14 residues. The germline V and J ends were trimmed by 4 bases and 2 bases, with 11 bases remaining between them. CDR1 and CDR2 from the germline V gene are MNHEY and SVGEGT. CDR3 region: CASSSGLGNTEAFF. CDR3 DNA sequence: TGTGCCAGCAGTTCGGGGCTTGGCAACACTGAAGCTTTCTTT.

V is TRBV6-6 and J is TRBJ1-1; 7 bases match TRBD1. Unmatched junction bases numbered 5, after V lost 5 bases and J lost 8 bases. The CDR3 extends over 12 amino acids. The germline V gene encodes CDR1 MNHNY and CDR2 SVGAGI (reference sequence). CDR3 loop: CASSGRDREAFF. The CDR3 nucleotides read TGTGCCAGCAGTGGCCGGGACAGAGAAGCTTTCTTT.

The rearrangement uses TRBV29-1 and TRBJ1-6, with 11 nucleotides matching TRBD1. J was trimmed by 12 bases and V by 2 bases; bases with no gene match: 3. In germline, CDR1 is SQVTM, CDR2 ANQGSEA. This CDR3 has 13 amino acids. As DNA, the CDR3 is TGCAGCGTTGAATGGGGACAGGGGGAACCCCTCCACTTT. Protein: CSVEWGQGEPLHF.

This clonotype was found many times. The chain has TRBV7-9 and TRBJ1-1; D is undetermined. Germline loops: CDR1 SEHNR, CDR2 FQNEAQ (reference sequence). V lost 1 base to trimming and J lost 7 bases, with 19 bases between them. The CDR3 has 16 amino acids. The DNA for the CDR3 is TGTGCCAGCAGCTTAGAAGGTCGGGCAGGAAGATTTGAAGCTTTCTTT. The encoded protein is CASSLEGRAGRFEAFF.

The chain links TRBV6-5 to TRBJ1-2; possibly TRBD1 for D (6 bases). This CDR3 spans 13 amino acids. The germline V gene encodes CDR1 MNHEY and CDR2 SVGAGI. Trimming left V 2 bases short and J 4 bases short, with 8 bases between. CDR3 DNA sequence: TGTGCCAGCAGTTACGGACAGTCCTATGGCTACACCTTC. This gives the protein CASSYGQSYGYTF.

The chain joins TRBV12-3 or TRBV12-4 to TRBJ2-1; 10 bases are shared with TRBD1. This CDR3 spans 14 amino acids. V was clipped by 8 bases and J by 4 bases; unmatched bases: 5. The CDR3 bases are TGTGCCAGCTTAGGGACAGGGGTGTACAATGAGCAGTTCTTC. Encoded protein: CASLGTGVYNEQFF.

CDR3 sequence: CASRPGQLNEKLFF. Here the CDR3 DNA reads TGTGCCAGTAGGCCGGGACAGCTAAATGAAAAACTGTTTTTT. The chain is built from TRBV19 and TRBJ1-4, with 7 bases identical to TRBD1. The CDR3 covers 14 residues. CDR1 and CDR2 from the germline V gene are LNHDA and SQIVND (reference sequence). J was trimmed by 5 bases and V by 6 bases; bases with no gene match: 6. The full variable domain, in which reference TRBV19 and TRBJ1-4 provide the parts outside the CDR3, is DGGITQSPKYLFRKEGQNVTLSCEQNLNHDAMYWYRQDPGQGLRLIYYSQIVNDFQKGDIAEGYSVSREKKESFPLTVTSAQKNPTAFYLCASRPGQLNEKLFFGSGTQLSVL.

A note on this clonotype: This may come from a read error, since a much larger clone is one base off. CDR3 in amino acids: CASSPNSAAGLQYV. Written as DNA, the CDR3 is TGTGCCAGCAGCCCAAATTCTGCAGCGGGGCTGCAGTACGTC. J is TRBJ2-7 and V is TRBV7-2, with TRBD2 identical over 7 bases. Germline V gene lookup returns CDR1 SGHTA and CDR2 FQGNSA. V lost 5 bases and J lost 9; bases outside the gene matches: 13. The CDR3 is 14 amino acids.

The table lists this clonotype with many counts. The chain combines TRBV7-2 with TRBJ2-1; a possible D gene is TRBD2 (7 bases). Between the trimmed V and J ends, which lost 6 bases and 1 base, there was a span of 13 bases. Germline CDR1 and CDR2: SGHTA and FQGNSA. The CDR3 runs 15 residues. Written as DNA, the CDR3 is TGTGCCAGCAGTGTGCGGGGGCAGTCCTACAATGAGCAGTTCTTC. It specifies CASSVRGQSYNEQFF.

The chain employs TRBV3-1 and TRBJ2-1, with a tentative D call TRBD2 (7 bases). This CDR3 has 15 amino acids. Germline lookup yields CDR1 LGHDT and CDR2 YNNKEL (reference sequence). The germline V and J ends were trimmed by 6 bases and 2 bases, with 14 bases remaining between them. This CDR3 reads CASRGTGRAYNEQFF. In nucleotides, the CDR3 is TGTGCCAGCAGGGGTACAGGGAGGGCCTACAATGAGCAGTTCTTC.

This clonotype came up a few times. The V call is TRBV29-1, the J call TRBJ2-5; possible D gene TRBD1, 6 bases. Trimming stripped 6 bases from V and 4 bases from J, with 12 bases between. This CDR3 is built from 12 residues. Germline values: CDR1 SQVTM, CDR2 ANQGSEA. The CDR3 DNA reads TGCAGCGTGACAGGCCGAGGAGAGACCCAGTACTTC. Encoded protein: CSVTGRGETQYF.

The sample holds one count of this clonotype. The V and J genes are TRBV2 and TRBJ1-1, with D hard to call. The CDR3 runs to 13 residues. Between the trimmed V and J ends, which lost 3 bases and 4 bases, there was a span of 9 bases. Germline values: CDR1 SNHLY, CDR2 FYNNEI. CDR3 in amino acids: CASSDIWGTEAFF. DNA of the CDR3: TGTGCCAGCAGTGATATTTGGGGCACTGAAGCTTTCTTT.

This clonotype has only a few counts. The chain employs TRBV6-2 or TRBV6-3 and TRBJ2-2, with 9 bases identical to TRBD2. Germline trimming cut 5 bases from V and 6 bases from J; bases unmatched to any gene: 13. The length of the CDR3 is 17 residues. CDR1 and CDR2 from the germline V gene are MNHEY and SVGEGT. The chain's CDR3 is CASSPGTSPGLAGELFF. The CDR3 DNA reads TGTGCCAGCAGTCCCGGGACTAGCCCCGGGTTAGCCGGGGAGCTGTTTTTT.

This clonotype was observed a handful of times. CDR3 in amino acids: CASSYGTGQAQPQHF. CDR3 bases: TGTGCCAGCAGTTACGGGACAGGGCAGGCTCAGCCCCAGCATTTT. The rearrangement joins TRBV6-2 or TRBV6-3 to TRBJ1-5; 9 bases agree with TRBD1. The CDR3 has 15 amino acids. Trimming removed 2 bases from V and 6 bases from J; junction bases left unmatched: 5. CDR1 is MNHEY, CDR2 SVGEGT, per germline.

This clonotype was observed a few times. V is TRBV12-3 or TRBV12-4 and J is TRBJ1-2, with TRBD1 matching over 11 bases. This CDR3 has 14 amino acids. The V gene end was trimmed by 6 bases and the J gene end by 6 bases; junction bases not matched to a gene: 6. The CDR3 DNA reads as TGTGCCAGCAGGGGGACAGGGGGTATTCATGGCTACACCTTC. This sequence encodes CASRGTGGIHGYTF.

A note on this clonotype: This may be a read error, as it is one base from a much larger clone. The genes are TRBV7-2 and TRBJ1-2; 7 bases align to TRBD1. Per germline, CDR1 SGHTA and CDR2 FQGNSA. The CDR3 extends over 15 amino acids. The trim removed 1 base at V and 4 bases at J, leaving 6 bases unmatched. CDR3 protein: CASSLEPGGGYGYTF. CDR3 bases: TGTGCCAGCAGCTTAGAGCCAGGGGGGGGCTATGGCTACACCTTC. The variable domain in full, with the rest retrieved from reference TRBV7-2 and TRBJ1-2, is GAGVSQSPSNKVTEKGKDVELRCDPISGHTALYWYRQSLGQGLEFLIYFQGNSAPDKSGLPSDRFSAERTGGSVSTLTIQRTQQEDSAVYLCASSLEPGGGYGYTFGSGTRLTVV.

This clonotype was detected many times. The chain recombines TRBV7-8 with TRBJ1-5; D uncertain. Germline CDR1 SGHVS, CDR2 FQNEAQ. V dropped 5 bases and J dropped 4 bases, with 21 bases sitting between them. The CDR3 extends over 17 amino acids. The DNA of the CDR3 is TGTGCCAGCAGCATGTACCCAACGTTAACATGGAATCAGCCCCAGCATTTT. Translating it yields CASSMYPTLTWNQPQHF.

The rearrangement joins TRBV11-3 to TRBJ2-3, with 10 bases matching TRBD2. The CDR3 has 15 amino acids. The V gene end was trimmed by 4 bases and the J gene end by 2 bases; junction bases not matched to a gene: 3. Germline-derived CDR1 and CDR2 are SGHNT and YENEEA. The CDR3 sequence: CASSSGLANTDTQYF. DNA of the CDR3: TGTGCCAGCAGCTCGGGACTAGCGAACACAGATACGCAGTATTTT.

This clonotype was observed a handful of times. The rearrangement links TRBV12-3 or TRBV12-4 to TRBJ2-1; TRBD2 aligns across 8 bases. The CDR3 covers 16 residues. With V trimmed by 5 bases and J by 5 bases, 11 bases remained unmatched. DNA of the CDR3: TGTGCCAGCAGTCCCGTGGGGGCGGGAGGTAACAATGAGCAGTTCTTC. Translation: CASSPVGAGGNNEQFF.

The chain has TRBV19 and TRBJ2-2; 8 bases match TRBD2. The V gene end was trimmed by 3 bases and the J gene end by 4 bases; junction bases not matched to a gene: 13. This CDR3 has 18 residues. Germline V gene sequence: CDR1 LNHDA, CDR2 SQIVND (reference sequence). The CDR3 DNA is TGTGCCAGTAGTATTATTCAAAGCGGGAGACCACGCACCGGGGAGCTGTTTTTT. Residues: CASSIIQSGRPRTGELFF.

The chain recombines TRBV24-1 with TRBJ2-2, with D unclear. CDR1 is KGHDR and CDR2 is SFDVKD in the germline V gene. The germline V and J ends were trimmed by 4 bases and 6 bases, with 14 bases remaining between them. This CDR3 region has 15 residues. The CDR3 loop is CATSETTAYPGELFF. The CDR3 DNA reads as TGTGCCACCAGTGAGACCACAGCTTACCCCGGGGAGCTGTTTTTT.

V and J are TRBV7-2 and TRBJ1-3; no reliable D call. Trimming cost V 1 base and J 0 bases, with 10 bases left between them. The CDR3 runs 16 residues. Germline assignment: CDR1 SGHTA and CDR2 FQGNSA. The CDR3 DNA is TGTGCCAGCAGCTTAGGTCCGTCCAGCTCTGGAAACACCATATATTTT. Protein: CASSLGPSSSGNTIYF.

This clonotype was counted at least ten times. The CDR3 sequence: CASSFSAGGDGYTF. DNA of the CDR3: TGTGCCAGCAGCTTCTCTGCAGGGGGAGATGGCTACACCTTC. The rearrangement joins TRBV7-2 to TRBJ1-2; 7 bases are shared with TRBD1. Trimming removed 3 bases from V and 6 bases from J; junction bases left unmatched: 7. The CDR3 runs 14 residues. Per the germline V gene, CDR1 is SGHTA and CDR2 is FQGNSA.